This note documents a single TCR beta chain sequence. The antigen is not known. The sample is drawn from a study of shared clonotypes between healthy human individuals. Whole-study findings and limits: Incompleteness in sorted-subset sequencing, despite large depth, was shown by rarefaction. Clonotype sharing among donors, it was expected, would be affected by sequencing depth. Represented diversity, genetic and exposure-history alike, was limited by few donors. Estimated richness values were generally larger in naive subsets than in memory subsets.

Measured with immunoSEQ multiplex PCR; TCRdb has only the in-frame clones, and not every one. The data hold under 2,000,000 clones, with about 95% observed a single time. Naive CD8 cells lacked CD45RO, underwent positive selection for CCR7 and left out terminally differentiated effector memory CD45RA+ cells. With 3 bases clipped from V and 4 bases from J, the junction kept 6 bases outside the gene matches. CDR1 is SGDLS, CDR2 YYNGEE, per germline. This CDR3 spans 16 amino acids. The V and J genes are TRBV9 and TRBJ2-2; the match to TRBD1 covers 10 bases. This receptor was obtained from a man aged 18 to 30 in good health. The sequenced sample consisted of naive CD8+ T cells sorted from blood. The CDR3 nucleotides read TGTGCCAGCAGCGCCGGACAGGGGGTGAGCACCGGGGAGCTGTTTTTT. Protein product: CASSAGQGVSTGELFF.